This TCR beta chain was sequenced for a study of monozygotic twins with inflammatory bowel disease. Study-level results: Clonotype overlap with others was lower in IBD patients than in healthy twins, a difference that was greatest with disease activity.

TCRdb re-called the 5' RACE reads and gives one entry per CDR3 protein, without DNA. The listing records 95,000 to 110,000 distinct CDR3 sequences. Total RNA was isolated from whole blood without T cell sorting. For this clonotype: Its target is not known.

This CDR3 is 16 amino acids long. The genes are TRBV12-3 or TRBV12-4 and TRBJ1-5; TCRdb outputs TRBD1, but without DNA this stays unchecked. The receptor comes from a human donor with ulcerative colitis or Crohn's disease, or a healthy co-twin of an affected twin (not recorded which). The material sequenced was blood. This CDR3 is CASSLATGAWNQPQHF.